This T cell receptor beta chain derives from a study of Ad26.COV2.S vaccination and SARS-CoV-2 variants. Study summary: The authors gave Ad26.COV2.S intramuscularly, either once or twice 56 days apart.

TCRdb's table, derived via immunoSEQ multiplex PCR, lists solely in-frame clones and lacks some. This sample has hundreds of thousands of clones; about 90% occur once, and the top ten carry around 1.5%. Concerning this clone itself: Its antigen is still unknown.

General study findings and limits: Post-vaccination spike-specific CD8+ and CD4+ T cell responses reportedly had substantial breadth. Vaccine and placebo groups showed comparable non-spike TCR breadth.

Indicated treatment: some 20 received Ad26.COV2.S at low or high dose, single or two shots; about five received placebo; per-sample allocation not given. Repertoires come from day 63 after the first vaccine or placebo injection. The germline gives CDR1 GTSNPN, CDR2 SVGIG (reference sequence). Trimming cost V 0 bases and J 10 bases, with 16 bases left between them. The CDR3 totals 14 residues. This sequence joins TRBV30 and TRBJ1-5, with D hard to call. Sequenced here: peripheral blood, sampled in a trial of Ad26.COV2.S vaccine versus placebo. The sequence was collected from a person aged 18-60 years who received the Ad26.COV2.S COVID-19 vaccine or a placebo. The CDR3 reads CAWSVQGNGVPQHF. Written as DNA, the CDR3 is TGTGCCTGGAGTGTACAAGGGAACGGAGTCCCCCAGCATTTT.